This TCR beta chain was captured in a study of shared clonotypes between healthy human individuals. This CDR3 spans 14 amino acids. The germline V and J ends were trimmed by 3 bases and 1 base, with 10 bases remaining between them. The germline CDR1 and CDR2 sequences are SEHNR and FQNEAQ (reference sequence). Naive CD8 cells, CD45RO-negative and positively selected for CCR7, excluded terminally differentiated effector memory CD45RA+ cells. The assay was immunoSEQ multiplex PCR, and TCRdb's table has in-frame clones only and misses some. The top ten hold about 0.11% of the sample, which has hundreds of thousands of clones, roughly 96% seen once. To note about this clone: Other DNA sequences within the sample encode an identical CDR3.

The V call is TRBV7-9, the J call TRBJ2-7; D perhaps matches TRBD1 (6 bases). The receptor was isolated from a young woman in good health. The sample taken for sequencing was naive CD8+ T cells sorted from blood. The CDR3 loop is CASSFRDRSYEQYF. DNA of the CDR3: TGTGCCAGCAGCTTTAGAGACAGGTCCTACGAGCAGTACTTC. Looking up the rest from reference TRBV7-9 and TRBJ2-7 gives the full variable domain: DTGVSQNPRHKITKRGQNVTFRCDPISEHNRLYWYRQTLGQGPEFLTYFQNEAQLEKSRLLSDRFSAERPKGSFSTLEIQRTEQGDSAMYLCASSFRDRSYEQYFGPGTRLTVT.